This T cell receptor beta chain was identified during a study of T cell responses to AZD1222 COVID-19 vaccine. Study-wide points: The peak T cell response came first, and repertoires were sampled only after it.

TCRdb's table, derived via immunoSEQ multiplex PCR, lists solely in-frame clones and lacks some. Here the sample spans around 120,000 clones, 70% to 90% being singletons. Per germline, CDR1 LNHDA and CDR2 SQIVND (reference sequence). V lost 5 bases and J lost 4, with 18 bases in between. The CDR3 loop spans 16 amino acids. As to this clone: The antigen remains unidentified.

The sequence derives from an adult who received the AZD1222 COVID-19 vaccine. This sequence joins TRBV19 and TRBJ1-3; D gene unclear. The sequencing here drew on peripheral blood, taken 28 days after the second AZD1222 dose. CDR3 DNA: TGTGCCAGTAGTCCCCGGACGCCCCGAGGAGGAAACACCATATATTTT. Amino acid sequence: CASSPRTPRGGNTIYF.